This T cell receptor (beta chain) came from a study of blood T cell repertoires in COVID-19. Measured with immunoSEQ multiplex PCR; TCRdb has only the in-frame clones, and not every one. The table records some 140,000 clones, about 81% of them present only once. This CDR3 has 17 amino acids. Per germline, CDR1 LGHNA and CDR2 YSLEER. The V gene end was trimmed by 3 bases and the J gene end by 4 bases; junction bases not matched to a gene: 11. The chain joins TRBV4-3 to TRBJ2-3; 9 bases fit TRBD1. The clonotype originates from a woman older than 75 with acute or convalescent COVID-19. The sample was peripheral blood. DNA for the CDR3: TGCGCCAGCAGCCATTGCCGGGACAGGGTGGTTGCAGATACGCAGTATTTT. Translating it yields CASSHCRDRVVADTQYF.